This T cell receptor beta chain was obtained from a study of T cell repertoires in aging, cancer and after chemotherapy. Study as a whole: Donors were grouped into six age bands spanning 30 or younger through 70 or older. Study findings and constraints: The repertoire data cannot show anything about immunological memory following chemotherapy. Rebound thymic output was suggested by rising median generation probability during chemotherapy in each cancer cohort.

The CDR3 consists of 15 residues. Germline V gives CDR1 SEHNR, CDR2 FQNEAQ (reference sequence). The V and J ends lost 3 bases and 5 bases respectively, with 15 bases between them. Multiplex touch-down PCR with TRB-A/B primers amplified rearranged V-D-J TRB sequences. TCRdb analysed the multiplex PCR reads with MiXCR anew, one entry per CDR3 protein. The table shows 5,800 or so distinct CDR3 sequences, with under 25% occurring only once. A note on this clonotype: Its antigen is undetermined.

TCR beta rearrangements were amplified from peripheral blood genomic DNA. The sequencing input was blood. The chain joins TRBV7-9 to TRBJ2-3, with a tentative D call TRBD2 (6 bases). The receptor comes from a human donor in good health. The CDR3 nucleotides are TGTGCCAGCAGCTTTCGGGGGAGAGACATAGATACGCAGTATTTT. Protein: CASSFRGRDIDTQYF.